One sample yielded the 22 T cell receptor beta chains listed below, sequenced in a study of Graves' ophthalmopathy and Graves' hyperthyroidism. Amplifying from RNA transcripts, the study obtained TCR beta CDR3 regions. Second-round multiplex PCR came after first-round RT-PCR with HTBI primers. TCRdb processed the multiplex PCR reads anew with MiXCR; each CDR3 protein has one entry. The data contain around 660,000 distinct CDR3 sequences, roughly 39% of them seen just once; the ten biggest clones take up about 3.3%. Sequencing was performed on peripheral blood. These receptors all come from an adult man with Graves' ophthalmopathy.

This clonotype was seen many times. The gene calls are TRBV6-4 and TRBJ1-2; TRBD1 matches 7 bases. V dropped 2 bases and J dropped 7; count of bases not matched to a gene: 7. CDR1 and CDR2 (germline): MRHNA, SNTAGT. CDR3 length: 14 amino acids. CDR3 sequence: CASSDGGQSSGYTF. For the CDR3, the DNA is TGTGCCAGCAGTGACGGGGGACAGTCGTCTGGCTACACCTTC.

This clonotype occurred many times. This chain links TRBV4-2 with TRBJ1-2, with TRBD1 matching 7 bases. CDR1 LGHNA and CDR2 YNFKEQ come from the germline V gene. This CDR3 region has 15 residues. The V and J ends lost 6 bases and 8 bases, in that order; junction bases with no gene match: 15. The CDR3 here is CASREFTGQTSGYTF. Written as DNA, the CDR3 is TGTGCCAGCAGAGAATTCACGGGACAGACCTCCGGCTACACCTTC.

CDR3 DNA: TGTGCCTGGAGTGACAGGGCAAACACTGAAGCTTTCTTT. Protein: CAWSDRANTEAFF. The V gene is TRBV30, the J gene TRBJ1-1, with D perhaps matching TRBD1 (6 bases). The CDR3 is made up of 13 amino acids. Germline loops: CDR1 GTSNPN, CDR2 SVGIG (reference sequence). V was trimmed by 1 base and J by 2 bases, leaving 8 bases between them.

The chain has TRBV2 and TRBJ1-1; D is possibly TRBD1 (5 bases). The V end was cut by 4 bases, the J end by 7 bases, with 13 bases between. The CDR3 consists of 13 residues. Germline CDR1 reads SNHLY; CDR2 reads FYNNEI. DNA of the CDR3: TGTGCCAGCAGTGTCCCTGGGGACGTTGAAGCTTTCTTT. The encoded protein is CASSVPGDVEAFF.

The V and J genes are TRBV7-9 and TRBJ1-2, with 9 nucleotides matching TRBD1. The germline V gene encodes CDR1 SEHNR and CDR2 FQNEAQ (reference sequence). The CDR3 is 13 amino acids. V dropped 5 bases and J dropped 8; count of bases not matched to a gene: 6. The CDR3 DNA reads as TGTGCCAGCAGCCAGGGACAGGGTAACGGCTACACCTTC. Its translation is CASSQGQGNGYTF.

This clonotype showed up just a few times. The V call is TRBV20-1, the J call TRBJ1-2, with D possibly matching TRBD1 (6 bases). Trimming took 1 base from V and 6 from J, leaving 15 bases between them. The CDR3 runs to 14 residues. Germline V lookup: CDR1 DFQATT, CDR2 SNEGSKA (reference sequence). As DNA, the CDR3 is TGCAGTGCTAGAGTCGAACGGGGGCTGGATGGCTACACCTTC. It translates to CSARVERGLDGYTF.

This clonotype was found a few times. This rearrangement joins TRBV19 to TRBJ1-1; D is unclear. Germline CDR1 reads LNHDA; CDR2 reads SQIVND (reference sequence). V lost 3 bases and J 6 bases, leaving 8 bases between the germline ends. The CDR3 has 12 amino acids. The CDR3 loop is CASSIYLSEAFF. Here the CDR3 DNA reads TGTGCCAGTAGTATTTATCTCTCTGAAGCTTTCTTT.

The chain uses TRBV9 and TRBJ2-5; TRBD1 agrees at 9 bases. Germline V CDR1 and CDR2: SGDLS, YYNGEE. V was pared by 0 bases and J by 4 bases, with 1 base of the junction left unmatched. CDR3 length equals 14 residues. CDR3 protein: CASSVGTGAETQYF. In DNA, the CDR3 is TGTGCCAGCAGCGTAGGGACAGGGGCAGAGACCCAGTACTTC.

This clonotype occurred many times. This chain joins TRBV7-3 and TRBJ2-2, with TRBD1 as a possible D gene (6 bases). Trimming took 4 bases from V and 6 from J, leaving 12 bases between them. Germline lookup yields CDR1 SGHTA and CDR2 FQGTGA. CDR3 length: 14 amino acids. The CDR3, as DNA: TGTGCCAGCAGCTCCAACAGGGACGCCGGGGAGCTGTTTTTT. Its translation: CASSSNRDAGELFF.

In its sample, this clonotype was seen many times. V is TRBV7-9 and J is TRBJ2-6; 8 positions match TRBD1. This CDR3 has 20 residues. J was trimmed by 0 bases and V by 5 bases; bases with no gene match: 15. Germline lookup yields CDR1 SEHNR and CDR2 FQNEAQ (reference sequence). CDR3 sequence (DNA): TGTGCCAGCAGCCCAGAATACGGACAGGGAACTCACTCTGGGGCCAACGTCCTGACTTTC. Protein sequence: CASSPEYGQGTHSGANVLTF.

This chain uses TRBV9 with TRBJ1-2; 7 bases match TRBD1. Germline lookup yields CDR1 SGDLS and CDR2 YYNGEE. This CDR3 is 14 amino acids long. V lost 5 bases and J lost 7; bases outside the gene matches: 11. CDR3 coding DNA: TGTGCCAGCAGTTTGCCCCCTAGGGGGCCTGGCTACACCTTC. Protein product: CASSLPPRGPGYTF.

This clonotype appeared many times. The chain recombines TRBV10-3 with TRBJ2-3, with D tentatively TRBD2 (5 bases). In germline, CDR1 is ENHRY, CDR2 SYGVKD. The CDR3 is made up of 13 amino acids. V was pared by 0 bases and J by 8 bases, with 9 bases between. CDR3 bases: TGTGCCATCAGTGAGTCCAGAGAGGGTACGCAGTATTTT. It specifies CAISESREGTQYF.

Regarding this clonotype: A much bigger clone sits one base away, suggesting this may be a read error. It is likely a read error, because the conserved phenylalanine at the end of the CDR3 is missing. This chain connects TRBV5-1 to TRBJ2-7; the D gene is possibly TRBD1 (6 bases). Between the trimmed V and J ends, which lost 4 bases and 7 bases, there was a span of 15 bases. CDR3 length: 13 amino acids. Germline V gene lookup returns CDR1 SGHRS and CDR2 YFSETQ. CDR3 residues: CASSREDRREQYL. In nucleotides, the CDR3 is TGCGCCAGCAGCAGAGAAGACAGGCGTGAGCAGTACCTC.

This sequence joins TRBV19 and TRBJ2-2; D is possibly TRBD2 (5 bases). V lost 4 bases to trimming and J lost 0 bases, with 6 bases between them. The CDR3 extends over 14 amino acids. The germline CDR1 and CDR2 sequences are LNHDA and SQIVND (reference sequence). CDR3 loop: CASSTGSNTGELFF. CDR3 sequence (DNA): TGTGCCAGTAGTACGGGGTCGAACACCGGGGAGCTGTTTTTT.

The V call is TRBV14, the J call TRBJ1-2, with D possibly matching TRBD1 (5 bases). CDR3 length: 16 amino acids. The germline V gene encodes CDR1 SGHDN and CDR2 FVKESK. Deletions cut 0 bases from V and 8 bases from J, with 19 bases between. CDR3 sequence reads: CASSQDISGASWGYTF. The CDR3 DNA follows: TGTGCCAGCAGCCAAGATATTTCCGGGGCCTCGTGGGGCTACACCTTC. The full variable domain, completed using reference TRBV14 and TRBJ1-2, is EAGVTQFPSHSVIEKGQTVTLRCDPISGHDNLYWYRRVMGKEIKFLLHFVKESKQDESGMPNNRFLAERTGGTYSTLKVQPAELEDSGVYFCASSQDISGASWGYTFGSGTRLTVV.

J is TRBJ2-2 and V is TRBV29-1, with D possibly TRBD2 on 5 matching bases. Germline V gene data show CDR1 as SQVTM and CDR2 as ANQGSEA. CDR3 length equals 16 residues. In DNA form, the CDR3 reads TGCAGTGCTATCCCCCCAGCGGCGCGGAACACCGGGGAGCTGTTTTTT. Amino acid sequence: CSAIPPAARNTGELFF.

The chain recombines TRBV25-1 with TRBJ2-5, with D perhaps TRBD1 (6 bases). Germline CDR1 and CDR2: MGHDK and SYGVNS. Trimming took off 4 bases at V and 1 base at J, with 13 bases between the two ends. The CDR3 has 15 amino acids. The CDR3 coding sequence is TGTGCCAGCAGTGGCGCGCAGGGGAGCCAAGAGACCCAGTACTTC. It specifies CASSGAQGSQETQYF. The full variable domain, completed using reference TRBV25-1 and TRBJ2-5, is EADIYQTPRYLVIGTGKKITLECSQTMGHDKMYWYQQDPGMELHLIHYSYGVNSTEKGDLSSESTVSRIRTEHFPLTLESARPSHTSQYLCASSGAQGSQETQYFGPGTRLLVL.

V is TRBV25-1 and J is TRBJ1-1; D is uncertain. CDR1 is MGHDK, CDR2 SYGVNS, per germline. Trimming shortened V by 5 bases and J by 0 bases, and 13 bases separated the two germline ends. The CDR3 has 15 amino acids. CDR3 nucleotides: TGTGCCAGCAGTCCAACCAGACGGATGAACACTGAAGCTTTCTTT. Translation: CASSPTRRMNTEAFF.

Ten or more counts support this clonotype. CDR3 sequence: CASSQGRGLPTQYF. DNA of the CDR3: TGTGCCAGCAGCCAGGGGAGGGGACTACCGACCCAGTACTTC. The chain joins TRBV3-1 to TRBJ2-5; 7 positions match TRBD2. The V segment lost 3 bases and the J segment 7 bases; nucleotides outside the gene matches: 8. CDR1 and CDR2 from the germline V gene are LGHDT and YNNKEL (reference sequence). This CDR3 is 14 amino acids long.

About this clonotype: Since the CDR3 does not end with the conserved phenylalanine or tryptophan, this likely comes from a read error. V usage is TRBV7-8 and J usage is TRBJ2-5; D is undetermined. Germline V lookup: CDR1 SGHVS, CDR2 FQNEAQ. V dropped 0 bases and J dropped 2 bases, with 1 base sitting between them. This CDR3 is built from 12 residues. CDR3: CASSLAQETQYL. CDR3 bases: TGTGCCAGCAGCTTAGCGCAAGAGACCCAGTACCTC.

The chain's CDR3 is CASSQAGTGGNQPQHF. The CDR3 DNA follows: TGTGCCAGCAGCCAAGCCGGGACAGGTGGTAATCAGCCCCAGCATTTT. The genes are TRBV3-1 and TRBJ1-5, with TRBD1 matching over 8 bases. The germline V gene encodes CDR1 LGHDT and CDR2 YNNKEL (reference sequence). The V gene end was trimmed by 1 base and the J gene end by 4 bases; junction bases not matched to a gene: 6. This CDR3 has 16 residues.

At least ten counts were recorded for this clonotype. CDR3 residues: CASSPRGNYEQYF. The CDR3 coding sequence is TGCGCCAGCAGCCCCAGGGGGAACTACGAGCAGTACTTC. The rearrangement uses TRBV5-1 and TRBJ2-7; 7 nucleotides match TRBD1. In germline, CDR1 is SGHRS, CDR2 YFSETQ. This CDR3 comprises 13 residues. With V trimmed by 4 bases and J by 3 bases, 4 bases remained unmatched.